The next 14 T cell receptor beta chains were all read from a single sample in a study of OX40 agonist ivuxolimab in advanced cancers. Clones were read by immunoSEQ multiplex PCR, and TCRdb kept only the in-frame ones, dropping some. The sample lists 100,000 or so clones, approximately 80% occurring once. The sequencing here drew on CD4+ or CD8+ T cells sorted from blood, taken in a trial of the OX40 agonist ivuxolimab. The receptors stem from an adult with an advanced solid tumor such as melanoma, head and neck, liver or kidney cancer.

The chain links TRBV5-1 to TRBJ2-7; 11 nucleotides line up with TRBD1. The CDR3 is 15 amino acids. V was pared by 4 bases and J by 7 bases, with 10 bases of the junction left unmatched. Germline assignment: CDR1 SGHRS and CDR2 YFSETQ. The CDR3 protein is CASSLSGQGVGEQYF. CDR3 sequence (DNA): TGCGCCAGCAGCCTTTCGGGACAGGGGGTGGGTGAGCAGTACTTC.

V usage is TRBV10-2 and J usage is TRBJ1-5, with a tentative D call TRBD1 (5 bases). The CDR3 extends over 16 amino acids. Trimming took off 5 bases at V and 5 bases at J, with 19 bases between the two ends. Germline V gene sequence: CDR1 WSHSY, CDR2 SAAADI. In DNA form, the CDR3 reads TGCGCCAGCAGTCCCGGGACGGGCTTATCTCATCAGCCCCAGCATTTT. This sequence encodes CASSPGTGLSHQPQHF.

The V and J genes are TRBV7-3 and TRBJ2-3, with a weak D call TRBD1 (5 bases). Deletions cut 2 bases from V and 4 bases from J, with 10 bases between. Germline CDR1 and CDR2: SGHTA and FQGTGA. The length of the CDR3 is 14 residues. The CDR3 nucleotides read TGTGCCAGCAGCTTAGGGGCACGGGCAGATACGCAGTATTTT. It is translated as CASSLGARADTQYF.

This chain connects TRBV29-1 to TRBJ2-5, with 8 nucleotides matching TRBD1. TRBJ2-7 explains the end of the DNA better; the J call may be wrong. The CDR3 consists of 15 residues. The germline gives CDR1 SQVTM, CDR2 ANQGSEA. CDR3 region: CSVEDEGTGGYEQYF. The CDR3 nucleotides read TGCAGCGTTGAAGATGAGGGGACAGGTGGCTACGAGCAGTACTTC.

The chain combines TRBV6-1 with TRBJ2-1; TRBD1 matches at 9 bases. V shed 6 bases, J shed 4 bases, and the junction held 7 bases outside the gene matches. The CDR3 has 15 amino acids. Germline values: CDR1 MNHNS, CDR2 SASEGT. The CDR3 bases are TGTGCCAGCAGGGCCGACAGGGGGGCATACAATGAGCAGTTCTTC. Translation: CASRADRGAYNEQFF.

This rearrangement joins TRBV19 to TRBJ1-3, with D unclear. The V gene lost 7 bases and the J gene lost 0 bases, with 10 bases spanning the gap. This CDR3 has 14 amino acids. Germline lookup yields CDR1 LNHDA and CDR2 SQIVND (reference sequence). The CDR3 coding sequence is TGTGCCAGTATTCCGGGATCCTCTGGAAACACCATATATTTT. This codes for CASIPGSSGNTIYF. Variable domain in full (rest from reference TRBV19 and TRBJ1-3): DGGITQSPKYLFRKEGQNVTLSCEQNLNHDAMYWYRQDPGQGLRLIYYSQIVNDFQKGDIAEGYSVSREKKESFPLTVTSAQKNPTAFYLCASIPGSSGNTIYFGEGSWLTVV.

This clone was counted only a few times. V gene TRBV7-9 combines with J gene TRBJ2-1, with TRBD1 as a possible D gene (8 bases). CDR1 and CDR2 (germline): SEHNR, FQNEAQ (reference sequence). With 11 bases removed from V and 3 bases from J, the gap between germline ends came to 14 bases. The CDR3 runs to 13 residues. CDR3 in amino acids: CAGNRGGYNEQFF. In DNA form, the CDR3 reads TGTGCCGGCAACAGGGGGGGCTACAATGAGCAGTTCTTC.

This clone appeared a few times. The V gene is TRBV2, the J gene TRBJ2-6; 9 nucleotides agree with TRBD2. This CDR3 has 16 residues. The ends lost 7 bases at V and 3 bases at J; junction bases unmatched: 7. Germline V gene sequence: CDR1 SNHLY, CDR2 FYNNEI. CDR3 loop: CASNRVLAGGANVLTF. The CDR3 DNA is TGTGCCAGCAACAGGGTACTAGCGGGTGGGGCCAACGTCCTGACTTTC.

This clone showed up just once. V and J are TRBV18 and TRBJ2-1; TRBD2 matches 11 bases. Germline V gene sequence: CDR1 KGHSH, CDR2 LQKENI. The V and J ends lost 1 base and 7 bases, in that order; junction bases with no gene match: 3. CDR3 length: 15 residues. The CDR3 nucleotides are TGTGCCAGCTCACCACAGACTAGCGGGGATAATGAGCAGTTCTTC. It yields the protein CASSPQTSGDNEQFF.

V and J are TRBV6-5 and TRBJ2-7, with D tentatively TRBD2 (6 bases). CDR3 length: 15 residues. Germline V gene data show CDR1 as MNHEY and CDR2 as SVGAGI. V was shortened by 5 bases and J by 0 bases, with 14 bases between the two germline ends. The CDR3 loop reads CASSPLRDSSYEQYF. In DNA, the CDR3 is TGTGCCAGCAGTCCACTCCGGGACTCCTCCTACGAGCAGTACTTC.

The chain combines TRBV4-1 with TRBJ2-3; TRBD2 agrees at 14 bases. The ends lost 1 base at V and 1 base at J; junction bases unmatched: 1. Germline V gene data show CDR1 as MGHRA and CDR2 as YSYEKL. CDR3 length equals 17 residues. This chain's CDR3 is CASSQVGLAGGTDTQYF. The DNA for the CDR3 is TGCGCCAGCAGCCAAGTGGGACTAGCGGGGGGCACAGATACGCAGTATTTT.

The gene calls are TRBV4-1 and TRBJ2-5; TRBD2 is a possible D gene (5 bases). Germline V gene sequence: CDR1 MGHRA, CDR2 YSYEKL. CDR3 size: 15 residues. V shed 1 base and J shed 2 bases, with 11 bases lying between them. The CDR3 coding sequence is TGCGCCAGCAGCCAAGTCGCGGGTGGACAAGAGACCCAGTACTTC. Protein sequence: CASSQVAGGQETQYF.

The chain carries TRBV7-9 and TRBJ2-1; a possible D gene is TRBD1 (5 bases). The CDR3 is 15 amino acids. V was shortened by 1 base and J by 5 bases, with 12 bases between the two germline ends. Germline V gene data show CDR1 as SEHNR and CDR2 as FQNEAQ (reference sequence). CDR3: CASSLGAGPHNEQFF. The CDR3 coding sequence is TGTGCCAGCAGCTTAGGAGCAGGGCCACACAATGAGCAGTTCTTC.

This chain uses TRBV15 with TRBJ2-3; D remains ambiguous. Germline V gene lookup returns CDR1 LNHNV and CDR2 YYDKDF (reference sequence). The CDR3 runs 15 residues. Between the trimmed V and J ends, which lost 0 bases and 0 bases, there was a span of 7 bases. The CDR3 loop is CATSRDRQSTDTQYF. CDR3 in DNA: TGTGCCACCAGCAGAGATCGGCAAAGCACAGATACGCAGTATTTT.